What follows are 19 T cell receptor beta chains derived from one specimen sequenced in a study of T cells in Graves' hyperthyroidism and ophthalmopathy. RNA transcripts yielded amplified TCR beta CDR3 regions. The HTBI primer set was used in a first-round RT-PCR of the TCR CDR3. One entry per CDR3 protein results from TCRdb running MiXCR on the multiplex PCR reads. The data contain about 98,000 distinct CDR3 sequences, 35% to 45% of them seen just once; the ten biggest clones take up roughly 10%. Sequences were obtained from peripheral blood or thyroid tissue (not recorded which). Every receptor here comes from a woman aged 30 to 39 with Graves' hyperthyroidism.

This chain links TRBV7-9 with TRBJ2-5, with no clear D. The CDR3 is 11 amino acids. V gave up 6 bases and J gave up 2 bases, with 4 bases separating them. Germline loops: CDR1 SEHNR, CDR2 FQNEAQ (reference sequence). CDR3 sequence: CASSWQETQYF. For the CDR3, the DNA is TGTGCCAGCAGTTGGCAAGAGACCCAGTACTTC.

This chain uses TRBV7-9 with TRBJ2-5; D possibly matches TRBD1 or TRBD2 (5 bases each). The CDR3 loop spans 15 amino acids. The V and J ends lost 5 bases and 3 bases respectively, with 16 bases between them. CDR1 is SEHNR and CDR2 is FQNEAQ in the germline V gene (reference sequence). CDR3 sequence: CASSATGTAEETQYF. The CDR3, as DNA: TGTGCCAGCAGCGCTACCGGGACGGCAGAAGAGACCCAGTACTTC.

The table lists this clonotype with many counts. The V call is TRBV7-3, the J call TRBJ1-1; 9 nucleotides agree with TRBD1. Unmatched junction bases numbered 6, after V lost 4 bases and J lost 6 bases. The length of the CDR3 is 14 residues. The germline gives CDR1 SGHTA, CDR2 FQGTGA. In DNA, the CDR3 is TGTGCCAGCAGCTGGGGGGACAGGGAATCTGAAGCTTTCTTT. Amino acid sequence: CASSWGDRESEAFF. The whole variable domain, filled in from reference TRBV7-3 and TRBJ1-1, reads GAGVSQTPSNKVTEKGKYVELRCDPISGHTALYWYRQSLGQGPEFLIYFQGTGAADDSGLPNDRFFAVRPEGSVSTLKIQRTERGDSAVYLCASSWGDRESEAFFGQGTRLTVV.

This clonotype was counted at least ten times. The CDR3 reads CASSLITEAFF. In DNA, the CDR3 is TGTGCCAGCAGCTTAATTACTGAAGCTTTCTTT. J is TRBJ1-1 and V is TRBV11-2; D gene uncertain. V was pared by 2 bases and J by 5 bases, with 3 bases between. Germline V gene data show CDR1 as SGHAT and CDR2 as FQNNGV. This CDR3 has 11 residues.

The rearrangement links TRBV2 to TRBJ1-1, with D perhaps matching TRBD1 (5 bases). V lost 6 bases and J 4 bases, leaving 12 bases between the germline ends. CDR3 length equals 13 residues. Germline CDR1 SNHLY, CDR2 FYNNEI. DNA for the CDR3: TGTGCCAGCAGAGATCGGGACGTCACTGAAGCTTTCTTT. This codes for CASRDRDVTEAFF. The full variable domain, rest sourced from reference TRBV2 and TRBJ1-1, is EPEVTQTPSHQVTQMGQEVILRCVPISNHLYFYWYRQILGQKVEFLVSFYNNEISEKSEIFDDQFSVERPDGSNFTLKIRSTKLEDSAMYFCASRDRDVTEAFFGQGTRLTVV.

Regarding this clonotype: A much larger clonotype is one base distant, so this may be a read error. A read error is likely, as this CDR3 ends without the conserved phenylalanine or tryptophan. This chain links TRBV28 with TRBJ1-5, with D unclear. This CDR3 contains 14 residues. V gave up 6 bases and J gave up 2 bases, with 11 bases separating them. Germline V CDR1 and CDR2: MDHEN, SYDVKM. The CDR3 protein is CASRFTWGNQPQHS. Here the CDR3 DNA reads TGTGCCAGCAGGTTCACATGGGGCAATCAGCCCCAGCATTCT.

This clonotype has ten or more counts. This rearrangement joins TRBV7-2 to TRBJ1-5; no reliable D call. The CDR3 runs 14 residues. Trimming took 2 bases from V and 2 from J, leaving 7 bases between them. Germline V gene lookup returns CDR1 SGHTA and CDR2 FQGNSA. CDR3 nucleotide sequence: TGTGCCAGCAGCTTAAGACGCGGCAATCAGCCCCAGCATTTT. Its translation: CASSLRRGNQPQHF.

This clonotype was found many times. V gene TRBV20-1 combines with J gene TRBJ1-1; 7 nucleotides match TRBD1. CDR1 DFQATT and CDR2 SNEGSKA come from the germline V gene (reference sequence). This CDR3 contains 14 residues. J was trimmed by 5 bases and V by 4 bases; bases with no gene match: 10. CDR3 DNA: TGCAGTGCTAAAGATAAGACAGGGAGTACTGAAGCTTTCTTT. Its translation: CSAKDKTGSTEAFF.

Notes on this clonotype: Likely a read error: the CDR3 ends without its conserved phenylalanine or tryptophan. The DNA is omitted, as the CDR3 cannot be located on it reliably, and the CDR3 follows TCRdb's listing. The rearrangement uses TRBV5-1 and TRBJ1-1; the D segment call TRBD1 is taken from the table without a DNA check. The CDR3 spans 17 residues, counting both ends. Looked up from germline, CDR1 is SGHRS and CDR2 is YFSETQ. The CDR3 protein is CASSRDRAINMNTEADS.

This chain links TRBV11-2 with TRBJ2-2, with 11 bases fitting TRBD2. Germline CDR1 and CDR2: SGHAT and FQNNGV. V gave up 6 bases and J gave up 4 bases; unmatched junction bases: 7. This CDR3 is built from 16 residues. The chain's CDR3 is CASRTSGKLGTGELFF. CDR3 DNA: TGTGCCAGCAGGACTAGCGGGAAGCTGGGCACCGGGGAGCTGTTTTTT.

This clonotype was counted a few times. The CDR3 DNA sequence: TGTGCCAGCAGTTCCCTGGCAGGGCCCCTAGGGGACCAAGAGACCCAGTACTTC. It yields the protein CASSSLAGPLGDQETQYF. The chain has TRBV27 and TRBJ2-5, with D tentatively TRBD1 (5 bases). This CDR3 comprises 18 residues. Germline CDR1 reads MNHEY; CDR2 reads SMNVEV (reference sequence). Trimming left V 4 bases short and J 0 bases short, with 21 bases between.

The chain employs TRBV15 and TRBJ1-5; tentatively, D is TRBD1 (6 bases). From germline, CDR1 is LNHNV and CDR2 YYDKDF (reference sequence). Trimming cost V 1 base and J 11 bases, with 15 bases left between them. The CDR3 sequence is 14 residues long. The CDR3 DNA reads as TGTGCCACCAGCAGAGCGGGGGGGGCCGAGACCCAGCATTTT. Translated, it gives CATSRAGGAETQHF.

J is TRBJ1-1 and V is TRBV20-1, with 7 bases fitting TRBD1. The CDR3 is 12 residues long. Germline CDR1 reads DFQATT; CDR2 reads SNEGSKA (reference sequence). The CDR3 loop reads CTAPKTGSEAFF. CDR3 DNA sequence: TGCACAGCGCCGAAGACAGGGTCTGAAGCTTTCTTT.

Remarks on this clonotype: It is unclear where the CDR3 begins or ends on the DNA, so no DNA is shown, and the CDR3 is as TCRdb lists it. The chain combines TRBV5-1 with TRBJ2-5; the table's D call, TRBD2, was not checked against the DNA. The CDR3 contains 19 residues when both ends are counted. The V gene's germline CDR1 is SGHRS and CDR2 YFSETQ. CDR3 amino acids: CASSLLPGRLFFGSGTQYF.

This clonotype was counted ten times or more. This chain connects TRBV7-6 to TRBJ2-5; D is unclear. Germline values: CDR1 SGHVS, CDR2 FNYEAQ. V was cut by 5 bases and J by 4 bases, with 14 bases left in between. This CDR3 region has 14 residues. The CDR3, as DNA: TGTGCCAGCAGCGAAGGATCCTTCGGAGAGACCCAGTACTTC. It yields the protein CASSEGSFGETQYF.

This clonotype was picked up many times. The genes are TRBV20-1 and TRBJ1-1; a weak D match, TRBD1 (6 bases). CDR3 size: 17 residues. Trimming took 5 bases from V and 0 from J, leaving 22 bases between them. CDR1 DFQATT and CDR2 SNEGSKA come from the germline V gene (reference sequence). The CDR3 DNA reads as TGCAGTGCTTCTAGAGGGGGACGTCAGCTCATGAACACTGAAGCTTTCTTT. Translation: CSASRGGRQLMNTEAFF.

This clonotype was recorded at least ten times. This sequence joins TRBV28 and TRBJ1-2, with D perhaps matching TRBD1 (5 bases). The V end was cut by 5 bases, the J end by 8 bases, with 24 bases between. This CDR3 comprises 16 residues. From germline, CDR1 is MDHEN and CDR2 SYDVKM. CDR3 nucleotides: TGTGCCAGCAGTCCGACAGCGTCGATATACCTATCGGGCTACACCTTC. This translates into CASSPTASIYLSGYTF.

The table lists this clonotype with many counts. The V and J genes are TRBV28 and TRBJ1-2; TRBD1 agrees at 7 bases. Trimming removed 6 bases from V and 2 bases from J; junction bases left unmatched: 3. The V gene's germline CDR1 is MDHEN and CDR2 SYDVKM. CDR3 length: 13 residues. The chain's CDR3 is CASRTGTNYGYTF. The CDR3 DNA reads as TGTGCCAGCAGGACAGGGACCAACTATGGCTACACCTTC.

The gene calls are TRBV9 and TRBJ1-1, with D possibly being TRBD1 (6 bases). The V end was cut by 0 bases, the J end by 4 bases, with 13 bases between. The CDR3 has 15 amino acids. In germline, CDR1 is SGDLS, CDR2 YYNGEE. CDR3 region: CASSVGLRGGTEAFF. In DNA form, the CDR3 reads TGTGCCAGCAGCGTAGGACTCAGGGGAGGCACTGAAGCTTTCTTT. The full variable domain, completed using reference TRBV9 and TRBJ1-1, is DSGVTQTPKHLITATGQRVTLRCSPRSGDLSVYWYQQSLDQGLQFLIQYYNGEERAKGNILERFSAQQFPDLHSELNLSSLELGDSALYFCASSVGLRGGTEAFFGQGTRLTVV.